Below, 26 T cell receptor beta chains from the same sample are listed, as sequenced in a study of control samples from healthy donors and cancer patients. The repertoire was sequenced with immunoSEQ multiplex PCR; TCRdb's copy has only in-frame clones and lacks some. The sample lists about 120,000 clones; 85% to 90% were seen once. Source material: PBMCs. These receptors were obtained from a woman aged 45-59 years with colorectal cancer.

This chain uses TRBV5-4 with TRBJ2-7; D remains unclear. Between the trimmed V and J ends, which lost 4 bases and 1 base, there was a span of 12 bases. The germline V gene encodes CDR1 SGHNT and CDR2 YYREEE (reference sequence). The CDR3 totals 14 residues. Here the CDR3 reads CASSLPGTSYEQYF. For the CDR3, the DNA is TGTGCCAGCAGCCTTCCGGGCACTTCCTACGAGCAGTACTTC.

The J gene is TRBJ1-1, the V gene TRBV19; D remains unclear. Germline CDR1 is LNHDA and CDR2 is SQIVND (reference sequence). Trimming shortened V by 4 bases and J by 0 bases, and 12 bases separated the two germline ends. The CDR3 spans 15 residues. The CDR3 loop is CASSTIPGVNTEAFF. CDR3 sequence (DNA): TGTGCCAGTAGTACCATCCCCGGGGTGAACACTGAAGCTTTCTTT.

The rearrangement uses TRBV5-1 and TRBJ2-3, with 8 bases lining up with TRBD2. CDR1 and CDR2 (germline): SGHRS, YFSETQ. This CDR3 has 14 residues. V was clipped by 2 bases and J by 6 bases; unmatched bases: 5. The chain's CDR3 is CASSFGGAGDTQYF. CDR3 DNA sequence: TGCGCCAGCAGCTTCGGGGGGGCCGGGGATACGCAGTATTTT. The variable domain in full, with the rest retrieved from reference TRBV5-1 and TRBJ2-3, is KAGVTQTPRYLIKTRGQQVTLSCSPISGHRSVSWYQQTPGQGLQFLFEYFSETQRNKGNFPGRFSGRQFSNSRSEMNVSTLELGDSALYLCASSFGGAGDTQYFGPGTRLTVL.

J is TRBJ1-2 and V is TRBV27; weak D call: TRBD1 (6 bases). Germline V lookup: CDR1 MNHEY, CDR2 SMNVEV (reference sequence). V was clipped by 4 bases and J by 8 bases, with 29 bases between them. The CDR3 is 18 amino acids. CDR3 region: CASSSYGQNQLTLGGYTF. For the CDR3, the DNA is TGTGCCAGCAGTTCTTACGGACAGAATCAACTTACCCTCGGAGGCTACACCTTC.

J is TRBJ1-1 and V is TRBV9, with TRBD1 matching 11 bases. CDR3 length: 16 amino acids. Germline CDR1 reads SGDLS; CDR2 reads YYNGEE. The V segment lost 0 bases and the J segment 1 base; nucleotides outside the gene matches: 2. The CDR3 region is CASSVEGQGANTEAFF. The CDR3 DNA follows: TGTGCCAGCAGCGTAGAAGGACAGGGGGCGAACACTGAAGCTTTCTTT.

In this sample, this clone turned up a few times. The rearrangement links TRBV6-5 to TRBJ1-1; possibly TRBD1 for D (6 bases). Germline V CDR1 and CDR2: MNHEY, SVGAGI. The CDR3 covers 15 residues. V was pared by 0 bases and J by 8 bases, with 16 bases between. CDR3 residues: CASSYSGGLVSEAFF. The CDR3, as DNA: TGTGCCAGCAGTTACTCGGGGGGCCTCGTTAGCGAAGCTTTCTTT.

The chain carries TRBV5-6 and TRBJ2-7; 8 nucleotides match TRBD1. Germline assignment: CDR1 SGHDT and CDR2 YYEEEE. CDR3 size: 14 residues. With 5 bases clipped from V and 6 bases from J, the junction kept 10 bases outside the gene matches. For the CDR3, the DNA is TGTGCCAGCAGTTATGGACAGGGTGTAACCGAGCAGTACTTC. Translated: CASSYGQGVTEQYF.

This chain joins TRBV7-3 and TRBJ2-5; possibly TRBD2 for D (5 bases). CDR1 and CDR2 (germline): SGHTA, FQGTGA. The germline V and J ends were trimmed by 5 bases and 4 bases, with 20 bases remaining between them. This CDR3 spans 16 amino acids. As DNA, the CDR3 is TGTGCCAGCAGCCCGAGCGCAGGATTGGGAGTAGAGACCCAGTACTTC. Translating it yields CASSPSAGLGVETQYF. The full variable domain, completed using reference TRBV7-3 and TRBJ2-5, is GAGVSQTPSNKVTEKGKYVELRCDPISGHTALYWYRQSLGQGPEFLIYFQGTGAADDSGLPNDRFFAVRPEGSVSTLKIQRTERGDSAVYLCASSPSAGLGVETQYFGPGTRLLVL.

The genes are TRBV5-1 and TRBJ1-1, with TRBD1 matching over 7 bases. The length of the CDR3 is 15 residues. Germline CDR1 reads SGHRS; CDR2 reads YFSETQ. The V gene end was trimmed by 5 bases and the J gene end by 1 base; junction bases not matched to a gene: 8. In nucleotides, the CDR3 is TGCGCCAGCAGTTTGCCTGGACAGGAGAACACTGAAGCTTTCTTT. As protein: CASSLPGQENTEAFF.

The chain employs TRBV2 and TRBJ1-1; D is ambiguous. Germline loops: CDR1 SNHLY, CDR2 FYNNEI. The CDR3 runs 14 residues. V was shortened by 7 bases and J by 5 bases, with 17 bases between the two germline ends. CDR3 loop: CASTPVSAGTEAFF. The CDR3 nucleotides are TGTGCCAGCACCCCCGTTAGCGCGGGAACTGAAGCTTTCTTT.

The chain has TRBV5-1 and TRBJ2-5; perhaps TRBD1 as D (5 bases). Germline V gene data show CDR1 as SGHRS and CDR2 as YFSETQ. V lost 4 bases, J lost 3 bases, and 16 bases lay in between. This CDR3 is 15 amino acids long. As DNA, the CDR3 is TGCGCCAGCAGCGCGAGTTCGACAGTCGAAGAGACCCAGTACTTC. This gives the protein CASSASSTVEETQYF.

The chain is built from TRBV6-2 or TRBV6-3 and TRBJ2-5, with TRBD1 matching over 9 bases. CDR3 length: 16 residues. Unmatched junction bases numbered 12, after V lost 5 bases and J lost 5 bases. Germline loops: CDR1 MNHEY, CDR2 SVGEGT. The DNA for the CDR3 is TGTGCCAGCAGTCTTCTCGGGACAGGGACGAGGGAGACCCAGTACTTC. The encoded protein is CASSLLGTGTRETQYF.

The chain combines TRBV2 with TRBJ1-3, with 8 nucleotides matching TRBD1. With 5 bases clipped from V and 0 bases from J, the junction kept 9 bases outside the gene matches. In germline, CDR1 is SNHLY, CDR2 FYNNEI. The CDR3 loop spans 17 amino acids. The CDR3 loop is CASSLLTTGGSGNTIYF. The CDR3 nucleotides read TGTGCCAGCAGTTTATTGACCACAGGGGGCTCTGGAAACACCATATATTTT.

This chain's CDR3 is CAISQDRGGYNEQFF. The DNA of the CDR3 is TGTGCCATCAGCCAGGACAGGGGGGGTTACAATGAGCAGTTCTTC. The J gene is TRBJ2-1, the V gene TRBV10-3; 10 bases align to TRBD1. The CDR3 sequence is 15 residues long. The J segment lost 4 bases and the V segment lost 6 bases, leaving 6 bases of the junction unmatched. Germline CDR1 and CDR2: ENHRY and SYGVKD.

The chain uses TRBV2 and TRBJ1-2; 9 bases fit TRBD1. Per the germline V gene, CDR1 is SNHLY and CDR2 is FYNNEI. With 3 bases clipped from V and 8 bases from J, the junction kept 7 bases outside the gene matches. The CDR3 is 14 residues long. CDR3 in amino acids: CASSEGQGTSGYTF. Here the CDR3 DNA reads TGTGCCAGCAGTGAGGGACAGGGTACAAGCGGCTACACCTTC.

The V and J genes are TRBV7-3 and TRBJ2-7; the D gene is possibly TRBD2 (5 bases). Deletions cut 1 base from V and 5 bases from J, with 9 bases between. The CDR3 is 13 residues long. Germline loops: CDR1 SGHTA, CDR2 FQGTGA. CDR3 amino acids: CASSLNGIDEQYF. For the CDR3, the DNA is TGTGCCAGCAGCTTAAACGGGATCGACGAGCAGTACTTC.

This clone was observed a few times. J is TRBJ2-6 and V is TRBV19, with D hard to call. Germline-derived CDR1 and CDR2 are LNHDA and SQIVND (reference sequence). Trimming removed 6 bases from V and 1 base from J, with 7 bases in between. This CDR3 has 14 amino acids. CDR3 region: CASRTPSGANVLTF. The CDR3 DNA sequence: TGTGCCAGTAGAACCCCTTCTGGGGCCAACGTCCTGACTTTC.

This chain uses TRBV7-8 with TRBJ1-6; D is unresolved. The length of the CDR3 is 14 residues. Trimming left V 5 bases short and J 7 bases short, with 12 bases between. The germline gives CDR1 SGHVS, CDR2 FQNEAQ. CDR3 DNA sequence: TGTGCCAGCAGCCGCCGGGATCGAAATTCACCCCTCCACTTT. Its translation is CASSRRDRNSPLHF.

In its sample, this clone was seen once. V and J are TRBV12-3 or TRBV12-4 and TRBJ2-5; D is uncertain. Trimming stripped 8 bases from V and 4 bases from J, with 8 bases between. CDR3 length equals 11 residues. Written as DNA, the CDR3 is TGTGCCAGCTCATCCGGAGAGACCCAGTACTTC. It codes for CASSSGETQYF.

This clone was counted a single time. The chain has TRBV10-1 and TRBJ2-2; D is ambiguous. V was pared by 5 bases and J by 5 bases, with 9 bases between. The CDR3 is made up of 13 amino acids. The V gene's germline CDR1 is WNHNN and CDR2 SYGVQD (reference sequence). The CDR3 coding sequence is TGCGCCAGCAGTACATCGCGTACCGGGGAGCTGTTTTTT. Translated: CASSTSRTGELFF.

Points on this clone: The identical CDR3 is also encoded by other nucleotide sequences in the sample. This chain uses TRBV19 with TRBJ2-6; no definite D call. The CDR3 runs 14 residues. The ends were cut back, 3 bases at V and 0 bases at J, with 3 bases in the middle. Germline values: CDR1 LNHDA, CDR2 SQIVND (reference sequence). The CDR3 region has the DNA TGTGCCAGTAGTATCGACTCTGGGGCCAACGTCCTGACTTTC. Translating it yields CASSIDSGANVLTF.

The chain uses TRBV7-6 and TRBJ2-2; 8 bases agree with TRBD1. Germline-derived CDR1 and CDR2 are SGHVS and FNYEAQ. The CDR3 runs 15 residues. Trimming took 1 base from V and 4 from J; bases not matched to a gene: 2. CDR3 DNA: TGTGCCAGCAGCTTAGATCAGGGGGCCACCGGGGAGCTGTTTTTT. This encodes CASSLDQGATGELFF.

The genes are TRBV28 and TRBJ2-7, with TRBD2 matching over 8 bases. Germline V gene sequence: CDR1 MDHEN, CDR2 SYDVKM. The CDR3 has 14 residues. Trimming took 3 bases from V and 3 from J; bases not matched to a gene: 4. CDR3 nucleotide sequence: TGTGCCAGCAGTTTTGGGGCGGGAGGCTACGAGCAGTACTTC. As protein: CASSFGAGGYEQYF.

This clone showed up just once. J is TRBJ1-5 and V is TRBV18; D unresolved. Germline assignment: CDR1 KGHSH and CDR2 LQKENI. Trimming took off 3 bases at V and 1 base at J, with 7 bases between the two ends. CDR3 length: 14 residues. The CDR3 DNA sequence: TGTGCCAGCTCACCGGGGAGGAGCAATCAGCCCCAGCATTTT. Its translation is CASSPGRSNQPQHF.

V gene TRBV27 combines with J gene TRBJ2-7; 7 bases line up with TRBD1. The CDR3 loop spans 13 amino acids. The V and J ends lost 6 bases and 6 bases, in that order; junction bases with no gene match: 8. Germline V gene lookup returns CDR1 MNHEY and CDR2 SMNVEV (reference sequence). The CDR3 coding sequence is TGTGCCAGCAGGGTACAGGGGTGGGGCGAGCAGTACTTC. Encoded protein: CASRVQGWGEQYF.

The rearrangement uses TRBV7-2 and TRBJ1-4, with D perhaps matching TRBD1 (5 bases). This CDR3 spans 13 amino acids. CDR1 SGHTA and CDR2 FQGNSA come from the germline V gene. With 2 bases removed from V and 8 bases from J, the gap between germline ends came to 9 bases. The chain's CDR3 is CASSLYRGEKLFF. The CDR3 DNA reads as TGTGCCAGCAGCTTATATAGGGGCGAAAAACTGTTTTTT.